What follows is one TCR beta chain and its context. This entry is derived from a study of CD8 T cells in ankylosing spondylitis. TCRdb passed the 5' RACE reads through MiXCR, listing each CDR3 protein once. The repertoire holds approximately 350,000 distinct CDR3 sequences, with about 20% as singletons. The specimen was blood, either unsorted or a sorted T cell fraction (not recorded which). This sequence was found in a male donor with ankylosing spondylitis or in good health (not recorded which).

The CDR3 region has the DNA TGTGCCAGCAGCAGAGCATTTGGGAGAGACAAAAACATTCAGTACTTC. It yields the protein CASSRAFGRDKNIQYF. V gene TRBV7-2 combines with J gene TRBJ2-4; D might be TRBD2 (5 bases). Trimming took off 5 bases at V and 3 bases at J, with 17 bases between the two ends. The CDR3 totals 16 residues. Germline V lookup: CDR1 SGHTA, CDR2 FQGNSA.